The sequence of this TCR beta chain was determined in a study of cytomegalovirus exposure and HLA in healthy donors. Study-level information: It was reported in a later analysis that the 95 to 150 validation repertoires used the same platform as the roughly 670 first-cohort repertoires.

This clone has only one observation. As yet, its antigen is unknown. The method was immunoSEQ multiplex PCR; TCRdb's version includes in-frame clones alone and lacks a portion of them. Among roughly 200,000 clones listed, around nine tenths were seen once. The approximately 120-subject validation cohort, separate from the approximately 670-subject first cohort, included the donors. The CDR3 contains 16 residues. The V segment lost 3 bases and the J segment 4 bases; nucleotides outside the gene matches: 8. CDR1 is SGHTA and CDR2 is FQGNSA in the germline V gene. General study results and limits: Diagnosis of cytomegalovirus status made by the classifier reportedly showed high specificity and sensitivity. Cytomegalovirus association was listed for about 150 TCR beta chains.

This rearrangement joins TRBV7-2 to TRBJ2-2; TRBD2 matches at 7 bases. The receptor was derived from a man younger than 45 in good health and CMV-seropositive. Source material: PBMCs. CDR3 DNA sequence: TGTGCCAGCAGCTTGGGGGGGGATCCCGCCACCGGGGAGCTGTTTTTT. It translates to CASSLGGDPATGELFF.